The next 5 T cell receptor beta chains were all read from a single sample in a study of regulatory T cells in long-lasting Graves disease. Time point: newly diagnosed GD, antithyroid drugs for less than 3 months. PBMCs were the source of the RNA used for TCR sequencing. iRepertoire HTBI primers and Arm-PCR of CDR3 regions built TCR beta libraries. From the multiplex PCR reads, TCRdb called clonotypes with MiXCR, one entry per CDR3 protein. The sample has a few hundred thousand distinct CDR3 sequences, approximately 20% seen once. This same sample was also taken into another study, of T cells in Graves' hyperthyroidism and ophthalmopathy.

The sequencing used peripheral blood mononuclear cells (PBMCs), collected at new diagnosis, from a patient treated with antithyroid drugs. The receptors derive from a woman aged 25 to 39 with Graves disease.

The V and J genes are TRBV6-2 or TRBV6-3 and TRBJ1-1, with no clear D. Germline V CDR1 and CDR2: MNHEY, SVGEGT. The V end lost 5 bases, the J end lost 3 bases, and 13 bases lay between the germline ends. This CDR3 is built from 14 residues. The CDR3 spells CASSEYLKDTEAFF. CDR3 in DNA: TGTGCCAGCAGTGAATATCTCAAGGACACTGAAGCTTTCTTT.

At least ten counts were recorded for this clonotype. The V and J genes are TRBV20-1 and TRBJ2-7; D not resolved. The CDR3 spans 12 residues. Deletions cut 1 base from V and 3 bases from J, with 7 bases between. The V gene's germline CDR1 is DFQATT and CDR2 SNEGSKA (reference sequence). The CDR3 here is CSARGHSYEQYF. In DNA form, the CDR3 reads TGCAGTGCTAGAGGTCATAGCTACGAGCAGTACTTC.

This chain joins TRBV25-1 and TRBJ1-2; D unclear. V was shortened by 9 bases and J by 4 bases, with 12 bases between the two germline ends. Germline loops: CDR1 MGHDK, CDR2 SYGVNS. The CDR3 loop spans 12 amino acids. The CDR3 DNA reads as TGTGCCAGTTACAGAGGGCCCTATGGCTACACCTTC. This gives the protein CASYRGPYGYTF.

A few counts support this clonotype. The V and J genes are TRBV18 and TRBJ2-2, with D unclear. This CDR3 is 14 amino acids long. Germline CDR1 reads KGHSH; CDR2 reads LQKENI. V dropped 2 bases and J dropped 4 bases, with 8 bases sitting between them. CDR3 DNA sequence: TGTGCCAGCTCACCAAACCCCACCACCGGGGAGCTGTTTTTT. Amino acid sequence: CASSPNPTTGELFF.

This clonotype was picked up many times. V is TRBV4-1 and J is TRBJ1-2; D gene uncertain. In germline, CDR1 is MGHRA, CDR2 YSYEKL. The V end was cut by 0 bases, the J end by 2 bases, with 19 bases between. The CDR3 contains 18 residues. The CDR3 DNA reads TGCGCCAGCAGCCAAGATTCGAGACAAAGGCTCTGGAACTATGGCTACACCTTC. As protein: CASSQDSRQRLWNYGYTF.